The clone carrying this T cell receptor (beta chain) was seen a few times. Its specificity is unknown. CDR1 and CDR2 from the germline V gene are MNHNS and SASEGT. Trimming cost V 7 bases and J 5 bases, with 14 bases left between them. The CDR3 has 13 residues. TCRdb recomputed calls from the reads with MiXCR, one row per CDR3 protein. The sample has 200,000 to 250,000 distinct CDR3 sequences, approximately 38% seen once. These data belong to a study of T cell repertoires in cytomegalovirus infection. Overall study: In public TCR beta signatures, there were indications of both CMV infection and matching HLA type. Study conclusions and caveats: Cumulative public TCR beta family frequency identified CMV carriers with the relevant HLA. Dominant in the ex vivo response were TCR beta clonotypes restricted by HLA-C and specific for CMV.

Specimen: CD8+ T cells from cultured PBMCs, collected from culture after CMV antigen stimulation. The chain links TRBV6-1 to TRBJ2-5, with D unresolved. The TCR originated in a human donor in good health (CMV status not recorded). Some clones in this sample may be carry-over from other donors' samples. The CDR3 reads CASNPDIRETQYF. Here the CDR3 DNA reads TGTGCCAGCAACCCAGACATAAGGGAGACCCAGTACTTC.